Given below is one TCR beta chain in context. Its antigen remains unidentified. The PCR employed 60 Vbeta primers together with 13 Jbeta primers. The repertoire was sequenced with immunoSEQ multiplex PCR; TCRdb's copy has only in-frame clones and lacks some. The sample lists 150,000 or so clones, about 80% occurring once. The data stem from a study of cytomegalovirus exposure and HLA in healthy donors. Whole-study results and caveats: Roughly uniform depth of sequencing across donors was assumed in presence/absence analyses.

CDR3 length equals 16 residues. The V gene lost 4 bases and the J gene lost 5 bases, with 17 bases spanning the gap. Germline lookup yields CDR1 SGHTA and CDR2 FQGNSA. The sequencing sample was made of PBMCs. The chain uses TRBV7-2 and TRBJ1-4; no firm D call. The TCR originated in a man in his forties in good health and CMV-seropositive. CDR3 nucleotide sequence: TGTGCCAGCAGCTCATATCTAGTGGATATCAATGAAAAACTGTTTTTT. It codes for CASSSYLVDINEKLFF.